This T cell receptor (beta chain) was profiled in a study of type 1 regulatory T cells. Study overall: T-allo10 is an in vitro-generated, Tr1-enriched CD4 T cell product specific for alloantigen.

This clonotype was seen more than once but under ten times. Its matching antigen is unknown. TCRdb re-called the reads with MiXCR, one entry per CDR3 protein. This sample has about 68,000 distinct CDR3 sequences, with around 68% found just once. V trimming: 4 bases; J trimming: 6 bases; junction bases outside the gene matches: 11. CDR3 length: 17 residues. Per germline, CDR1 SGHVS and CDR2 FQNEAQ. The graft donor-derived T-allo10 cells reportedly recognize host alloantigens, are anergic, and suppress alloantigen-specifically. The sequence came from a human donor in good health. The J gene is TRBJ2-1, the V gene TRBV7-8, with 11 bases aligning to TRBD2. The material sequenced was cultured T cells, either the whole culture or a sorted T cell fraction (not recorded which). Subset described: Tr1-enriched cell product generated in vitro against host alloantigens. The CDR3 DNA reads TGTGCCAGCAGCTCGGGAGATAGCGGGAGGGCTTTCAATGAGCAGTTCTTC. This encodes CASSSGDSGRAFNEQFF.